The 26 T cell receptor beta chains in this list originate from one sample, sequenced in a study of cytomegalovirus exposure and HLA in healthy donors. The PCR employed 60 Vbeta primers together with 13 Jbeta primers. Sequenced by immunoSEQ multiplex PCR; TCRdb stores in-frame clones only, minus some. Found here are around 100,000 clones, 79% of them singletons; the top ten hold about 3.4%. Sequenced sample: PBMCs. These receptors were obtained from a woman aged 40 to 50 in good health and CMV-seronegative.

V is TRBV2 and J is TRBJ1-4, with D uncertain. This CDR3 is built from 14 residues. The V end was cut by 7 bases, the J end by 7 bases, with 16 bases between. Per the germline V gene, CDR1 is SNHLY and CDR2 is FYNNEI. The CDR3 loop is CASTSPKGGEKLFF. Here the CDR3 DNA reads TGTGCCAGCACCTCCCCAAAGGGAGGTGAAAAACTGTTTTTT.

This clone is a singleton in its sample. The chain joins TRBV7-2 to TRBJ2-3, with D possibly matching TRBD2 (6 bases). CDR3 length: 15 amino acids. V lost 3 bases, J lost 1 base, and 11 bases lay in between. Germline CDR1 and CDR2: SGHTA and FQGNSA. CDR3 loop: CASSFKAGRTDTQYF. Here the CDR3 DNA reads TGTGCCAGCAGCTTCAAAGCGGGTCGCACAGATACGCAGTATTTT.

V and J are TRBV19 and TRBJ1-3; TRBD1 agrees at 7 bases. The germline V gene encodes CDR1 LNHDA and CDR2 SQIVND (reference sequence). Trimming cost V 2 bases and J 0 bases; bases outside gene matches: 7. This CDR3 contains 17 residues. The CDR3 loop reads CASSIMRDSSSGNTIYF. CDR3 in DNA: TGTGCCAGTAGTATAATGAGGGACAGCAGCTCTGGAAACACCATATATTTT.

The chain has TRBV7-7 and TRBJ2-6; D gene ambiguous. Germline V gene lookup returns CDR1 SSHAT and CDR2 FNYEAQ (reference sequence). CDR3 length equals 13 residues. V was cut by 5 bases and J by 1 base, with 3 bases left in between. The CDR3 DNA is TGTGCCAGCAGCCGTTCTGGGGCCAACGTCCTGACTTTC. This sequence encodes CASSRSGANVLTF.

V usage is TRBV6-5 and J usage is TRBJ1-3; D may be TRBD1 (5 bases). The CDR3 is 15 residues long. CDR1 is MNHEY, CDR2 SVGAGI, per germline. Trimming removed 6 bases at V and 4 bases at J, with 16 bases between. CDR3 DNA: TGTGCCAGCAGCCCCACCGCAGGGTCGGGAAACACCATATATTTT. This codes for CASSPTAGSGNTIYF.

A word on this clone: At one boundary the junction diverges from the germline segment, which might be a read error. Other DNA variants within this sample encode the same CDR3. CDR3: CASSWGLAGADGANVLTF. The DNA for the CDR3 is TGCGCCAGCAGCTGGGGACTAGCGGGGGCGGATGGGGCCAACGTCTTGACTTTC. The chain couples TRBV5-1 to TRBJ2-6, with TRBD2 matching 14 bases. This CDR3 contains 18 residues. The V gene's germline CDR1 is SGHRS and CDR2 YFSETQ.

The V and J genes are TRBV5-8 and TRBJ2-7; 10 nucleotides align to TRBD1. The CDR3 totals 15 residues. Losses at the gene ends were 2 bases for V and 7 bases for J; bases not matched to a gene: 9. Germline assignment: CDR1 SGHTS and CDR2 YDEGEE. The CDR3 coding sequence is TGTGCCAGCAGCTTCCGGGACAGGGGCCCTCGGGAGCAGTACTTC. Protein sequence: CASSFRDRGPREQYF.

This chain links TRBV10-3 with TRBJ2-7, with 13 nucleotides matching TRBD2. The trim removed 2 bases at V and 3 bases at J, leaving 13 bases unmatched. The CDR3 contains 19 residues. CDR1 is ENHRY and CDR2 is SYGVKD in the germline V gene. CDR3 sequence reads: CAISERGLAGPERGYEQYF. The CDR3 nucleotides are TGTGCCATCAGTGAGAGGGGACTAGCGGGACCTGAGCGGGGCTACGAGCAGTACTTC.

The genes are TRBV28 and TRBJ2-7; TRBD1 might be the D (6 bases). Trimming took off 5 bases at V and 5 bases at J, with 19 bases between the two ends. Germline V gene data show CDR1 as MDHEN and CDR2 as SYDVKM. The CDR3 is 15 amino acids. CDR3 coding DNA: TGTGCCAGCAGTCTGTCGGGACATAAGAAGGACGAGCAGTACTTC. It is translated as CASSLSGHKKDEQYF.

This clone was seen a few times. The J gene is TRBJ2-2, the V gene TRBV7-9, with 7 nucleotides matching TRBD2. Unmatched junction bases numbered 5, after V lost 3 bases and J lost 1 base. The germline gives CDR1 SEHNR, CDR2 FQNEAQ (reference sequence). This CDR3 contains 16 residues. CDR3 protein: CASSLGLAENTGELFF. CDR3 bases: TGTGCCAGCAGCTTGGGGCTAGCGGAGAACACCGGGGAGCTGTTTTTT.

The chain couples TRBV4-3 to TRBJ1-6; D possibly corresponds to TRBD1 (6 bases). The CDR3 totals 13 residues. Germline lookup yields CDR1 LGHNA and CDR2 YSLEER. V lost 2 bases, J lost 9 bases, and 8 bases lay in between. The CDR3 is CASSQLQGSPLHF. The CDR3 coding sequence is TGCGCCAGCAGCCAACTACAGGGTTCACCCCTCCACTTT.

The rearrangement uses TRBV11-2 and TRBJ2-7; 14 bases line up with TRBD2. This CDR3 region has 14 residues. The junction had 9 bases not matched to a gene; V was cut back by 5 bases and J by 12 bases. Germline CDR1 is SGHAT and CDR2 is FQNNGV. The CDR3 nucleotides are TGTGCCAGCAGCCTTGGACTAGCGGGAGGTCCCGTGTACTTC. Amino acid sequence: CASSLGLAGGPVYF.

This sequence joins TRBV19 and TRBJ2-3, with TRBD2 as a possible D gene (6 bases). This CDR3 region has 13 residues. Per the germline V gene, CDR1 is LNHDA and CDR2 is SQIVND (reference sequence). The V end was cut by 6 bases, the J end by 0 bases, with 7 bases between. The CDR3 sequence is CASREGSTDTQYF. CDR3 nucleotide sequence: TGTGCCAGTAGGGAGGGTAGCACAGATACGCAGTATTTT.

This clone was found once. The chain employs TRBV5-1 and TRBJ2-7; D unresolved. Germline V CDR1 and CDR2: SGHRS, YFSETQ. V was shortened by 0 bases and J by 0 bases, with 7 bases between the two germline ends. The CDR3 covers 14 residues. The CDR3 region has the DNA TGCGCCAGCAGCTTGGGTGGCAGCTCCTACGAGCAGTACTTC. Translated, it gives CASSLGGSSYEQYF.

This chain uses TRBV2 with TRBJ2-2, with 7 bases identical to TRBD1. Germline V lookup: CDR1 SNHLY, CDR2 FYNNEI. V dropped 11 bases and J dropped 1; count of bases not matched to a gene: 7. CDR3 length equals 14 residues. The CDR3 nucleotides read TGTGCCGGAGGAGGACAGGTGAACACCGGGGAGCTGTTTTTT. Residues: CAGGGQVNTGELFF.

The V gene is TRBV6-5, the J gene TRBJ1-1; D call uncertain. The V and J ends lost 6 bases and 5 bases respectively, with 16 bases between them. This CDR3 has 14 residues. From germline, CDR1 is MNHEY and CDR2 SVGAGI. CDR3 in amino acids: CASSRGLRSTEAFF. Here the CDR3 DNA reads TGTGCCAGCAGCCGAGGACTCAGGAGTACTGAAGCTTTCTTT.

This clone turned up a few times. The chain has TRBV7-2 and TRBJ1-2; maybe TRBD1 (6 bases). The germline CDR1 and CDR2 sequences are SGHTA and FQGNSA. This CDR3 is 15 amino acids long. The V end lost 4 bases, the J end lost 6 bases, and 18 bases lay between the germline ends. CDR3 nucleotides: TGTGCCAGCAGCTCTAGGGCACAGGGCCCGGATGGCTACACCTTC. Translation gives CASSSRAQGPDGYTF.

The J gene is TRBJ2-5, the V gene TRBV9, with 8 bases fitting TRBD2. Germline V gives CDR1 SGDLS, CDR2 YYNGEE. This CDR3 is built from 15 residues. J lost 2 bases, V lost 1 base, and 4 bases had no gene match. In nucleotides, the CDR3 is TGTGCCAGCAGCGTATACGCTAGCGGGCAAGAGACCCAGTACTTC. Encoded protein: CASSVYASGQETQYF. Looking up the rest from reference TRBV9 and TRBJ2-5 gives the full variable domain: DSGVTQTPKHLITATGQRVTLRCSPRSGDLSVYWYQQSLDQGLQFLIQYYNGEERAKGNILERFSAQQFPDLHSELNLSSLELGDSALYFCASSVYASGQETQYFGPGTRLLVL.

This clone has only a few counts. The chain combines TRBV5-6 with TRBJ2-6; maybe TRBD1 (5 bases). The V and J ends lost 2 bases and 0 bases respectively, with 9 bases between them. CDR3 size: 16 residues. CDR1 is SGHDT, CDR2 YYEEEE, per germline. CDR3 nucleotide sequence: TGTGCCAGCAGCTTTGACAGCCGCTCTGGGGCCAACGTCCTGACTTTC. Translation gives CASSFDSRSGANVLTF.

The chain couples TRBV7-2 to TRBJ2-2; 7 nucleotides line up with TRBD1. Germline V gene lookup returns CDR1 SGHTA and CDR2 FQGNSA. The trim removed 5 bases at V and 5 bases at J, leaving 5 bases unmatched. The length of the CDR3 is 14 residues. In DNA, the CDR3 is TGTGCCAGCAGCCCAGGGGGTGCAACCGGGGAGCTGTTTTTT. Translated, it gives CASSPGGATGELFF.

CDR3 in DNA: TGTGCCAGCAGCCACTACAGGGATCCAGCCAAAAACATTCAGTACTTC. Translation: CASSHYRDPAKNIQYF. The chain has TRBV5-4 and TRBJ2-4, with a tentative D call TRBD1 (6 bases). CDR3 length: 16 amino acids. Germline-derived CDR1 and CDR2 are SGHNT and YYREEE (reference sequence). With 4 bases removed from V and 0 bases from J, the gap between germline ends came to 14 bases.

This chain uses TRBV2 with TRBJ1-4; no firm D call. The CDR3 loop spans 15 amino acids. Germline V lookup: CDR1 SNHLY, CDR2 FYNNEI. Trimming shortened V by 7 bases and J by 0 bases, and 12 bases separated the two germline ends. The CDR3 loop reads CASTFAGATNEKLFF. CDR3 in DNA: TGTGCCAGCACGTTTGCGGGAGCAACTAATGAAAAACTGTTTTTT.

V gene TRBV11-2 combines with J gene TRBJ2-1; no definite D call. Germline CDR1 is SGHAT and CDR2 is FQNNGV. This CDR3 spans 14 amino acids. V was shortened by 5 bases and J by 3 bases, with 11 bases between the two germline ends. The CDR3 is CASSLRTLYNEQFF. In DNA form, the CDR3 reads TGTGCCAGCAGCCTAAGAACCCTCTACAATGAGCAGTTCTTC. The whole variable domain, filled in from reference TRBV11-2 and TRBJ2-1, reads EAGVAQSPRYKIIEKRQSVAFWCNPISGHATLYWYQQILGQGPKLLIQFQNNGVVDDSQLPKDRFSAERLKGVDSTLKIQPAKLEDSAVYLCASSLRTLYNEQFFGPGTRLTVL.

The chain uses TRBV27 and TRBJ2-1, with 7 bases lining up with TRBD2. This CDR3 has 16 residues. V gave up 5 bases and J gave up 0 bases; unmatched junction bases: 7. Germline V lookup: CDR1 MNHEY, CDR2 SMNVEV (reference sequence). DNA for the CDR3: TGTGCCAGCAGTAATCTAGCGGAGGGCTCCTACAATGAGCAGTTCTTC. This sequence encodes CASSNLAEGSYNEQFF.

The gene calls are TRBV5-1 and TRBJ1-4; 9 bases agree with TRBD1. The CDR3 has 14 amino acids. The V segment lost 4 bases and the J segment 8 bases; nucleotides outside the gene matches: 6. From germline, CDR1 is SGHRS and CDR2 YFSETQ. DNA for the CDR3: TGCGCCAGCAGCCTTAGACAGGGGGAAGAAAAACTGTTTTTT. Its protein product is CASSLRQGEEKLFF.

The V gene is TRBV10-3, the J gene TRBJ2-7; D is possibly TRBD1 (6 bases). CDR3 size: 14 residues. Deletions cut 5 bases from V and 3 bases from J, with 14 bases between. In germline, CDR1 is ENHRY, CDR2 SYGVKD. CDR3 bases: TGTGCCATCAGTACAGGGACAACGAACTACGAGCAGTACTTC. This gives the protein CAISTGTTNYEQYF.